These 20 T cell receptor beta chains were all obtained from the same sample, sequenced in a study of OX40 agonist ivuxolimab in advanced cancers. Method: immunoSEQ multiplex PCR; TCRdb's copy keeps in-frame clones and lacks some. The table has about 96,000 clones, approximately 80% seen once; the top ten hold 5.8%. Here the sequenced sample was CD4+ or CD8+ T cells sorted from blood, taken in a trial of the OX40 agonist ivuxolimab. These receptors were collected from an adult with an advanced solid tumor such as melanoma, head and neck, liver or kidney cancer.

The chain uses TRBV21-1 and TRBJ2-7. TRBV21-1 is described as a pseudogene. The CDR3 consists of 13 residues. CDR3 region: CASSKRWKYEQYF. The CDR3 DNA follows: TGTGCCAGCAGCAAACGGTGGAAATACGAGCAGTACTTC.

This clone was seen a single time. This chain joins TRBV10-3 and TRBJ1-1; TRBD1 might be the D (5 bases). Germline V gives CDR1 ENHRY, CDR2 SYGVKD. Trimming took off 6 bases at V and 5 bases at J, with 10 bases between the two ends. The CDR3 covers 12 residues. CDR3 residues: CAIRDEGTEAFF. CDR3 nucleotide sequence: TGTGCCATCAGGGATGAGGGGACTGAAGCTTTCTTT.

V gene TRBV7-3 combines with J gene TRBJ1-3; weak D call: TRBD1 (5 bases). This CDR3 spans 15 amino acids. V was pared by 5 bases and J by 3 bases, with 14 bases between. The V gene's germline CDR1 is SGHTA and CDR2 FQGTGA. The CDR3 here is CASSPAWGYGNTIYF. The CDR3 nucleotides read TGTGCCAGCAGCCCTGCATGGGGGTATGGAAACACCATATATTTT. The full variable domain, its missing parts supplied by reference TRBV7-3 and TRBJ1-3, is GAGVSQTPSNKVTEKGKYVELRCDPISGHTALYWYRQSLGQGPEFLIYFQGTGAADDSGLPNDRFFAVRPEGSVSTLKIQRTERGDSAVYLCASSPAWGYGNTIYFGEGSWLTVV.

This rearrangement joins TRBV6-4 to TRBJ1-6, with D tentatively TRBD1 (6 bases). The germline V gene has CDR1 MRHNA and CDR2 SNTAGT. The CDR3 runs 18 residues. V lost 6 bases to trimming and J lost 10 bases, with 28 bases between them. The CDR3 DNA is TGTGCCAGCAGACACCCCCTTTGCGGCACAGGGTTAGACTCACCCCTCCACTTT. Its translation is CASRHPLCGTGLDSPLHF.

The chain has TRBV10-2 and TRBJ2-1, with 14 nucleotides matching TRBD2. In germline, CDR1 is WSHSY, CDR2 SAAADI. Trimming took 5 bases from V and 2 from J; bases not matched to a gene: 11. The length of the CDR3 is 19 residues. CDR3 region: CASSRTSGRLQGTYNEQFF. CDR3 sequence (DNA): TGCGCCAGCAGTCGGACTAGCGGGAGGCTCCAGGGCACCTACAATGAGCAGTTCTTC.

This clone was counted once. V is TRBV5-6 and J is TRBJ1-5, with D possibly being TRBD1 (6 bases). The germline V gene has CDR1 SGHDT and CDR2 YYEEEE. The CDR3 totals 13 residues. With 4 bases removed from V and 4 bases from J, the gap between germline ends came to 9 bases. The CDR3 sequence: CASSQDRNQPQHF. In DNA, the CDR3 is TGTGCCAGCAGCCAGGACAGAAATCAGCCCCAGCATTTT.

CDR3: CASTYQQGNQPQHF. Written as DNA, the CDR3 is TGTGCCAGTACCTACCAACAGGGCAATCAGCCCCAGCATTTT. The gene calls are TRBV19 and TRBJ1-5; weak D call: TRBD1 (5 bases). The CDR3 extends over 14 amino acids. V was pared by 7 bases and J by 2 bases, with 12 bases between. In germline, CDR1 is LNHDA, CDR2 SQIVND (reference sequence).

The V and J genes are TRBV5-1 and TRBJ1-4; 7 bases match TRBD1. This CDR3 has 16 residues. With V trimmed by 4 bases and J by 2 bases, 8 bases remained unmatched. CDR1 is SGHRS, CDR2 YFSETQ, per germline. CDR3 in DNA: TGCGCCAGCAGCCCGCCCCAGACAGGGACTAATGAAAAACTGTTTTTT. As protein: CASSPPQTGTNEKLFF.

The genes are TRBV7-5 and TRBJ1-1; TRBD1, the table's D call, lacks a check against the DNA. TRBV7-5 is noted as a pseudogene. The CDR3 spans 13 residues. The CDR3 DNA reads TGTGCCAGGGGCCGGGACAGGGTCGCTGAAGCTTTCTTT. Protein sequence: CARGRDRVAEAFF.

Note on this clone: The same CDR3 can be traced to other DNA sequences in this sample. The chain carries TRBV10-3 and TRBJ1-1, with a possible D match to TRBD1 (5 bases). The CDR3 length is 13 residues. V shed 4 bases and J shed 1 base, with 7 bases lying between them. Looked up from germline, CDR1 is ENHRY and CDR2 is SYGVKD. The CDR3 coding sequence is TGTGCCATCAGTGTTGGGGGGAACACTGAAGCTTTCTTT. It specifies CAISVGGNTEAFF.

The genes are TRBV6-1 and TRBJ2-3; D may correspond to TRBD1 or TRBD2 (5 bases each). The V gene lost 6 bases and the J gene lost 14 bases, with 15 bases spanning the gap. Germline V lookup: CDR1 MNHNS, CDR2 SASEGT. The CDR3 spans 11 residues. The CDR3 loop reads CASSSRDVGYF. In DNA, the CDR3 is TGTGCCAGCAGCTCCAGGGACGTGGGGTATTTT.

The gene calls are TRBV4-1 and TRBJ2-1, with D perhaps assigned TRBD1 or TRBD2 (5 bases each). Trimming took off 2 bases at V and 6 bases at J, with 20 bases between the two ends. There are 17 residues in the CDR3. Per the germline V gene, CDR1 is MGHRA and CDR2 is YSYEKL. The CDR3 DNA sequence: TGCGCCAGCAGCCAAACCCCGGGGACCTTCCCCACCAATGAGCAGTTCTTC. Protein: CASSQTPGTFPTNEQFF.

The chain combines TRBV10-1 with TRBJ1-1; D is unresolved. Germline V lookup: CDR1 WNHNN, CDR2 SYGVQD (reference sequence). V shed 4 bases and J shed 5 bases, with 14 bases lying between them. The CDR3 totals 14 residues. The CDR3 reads CASSARVEGTEAFF. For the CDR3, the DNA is TGCGCCAGCAGTGCTAGGGTAGAAGGGACTGAAGCTTTCTTT.

CDR3: CASSPRAPTSNQPQHF. The CDR3 DNA is TGTGCCAGCAGCCCCCGCGCACCTACAAGCAATCAGCCCCAGCATTTT. The rearrangement uses TRBV7-8 and TRBJ1-5, with no clear D. V was shortened by 5 bases and J by 1 base, with 15 bases between the two germline ends. Germline V gene data show CDR1 as SGHVS and CDR2 as FQNEAQ. This CDR3 has 16 amino acids.

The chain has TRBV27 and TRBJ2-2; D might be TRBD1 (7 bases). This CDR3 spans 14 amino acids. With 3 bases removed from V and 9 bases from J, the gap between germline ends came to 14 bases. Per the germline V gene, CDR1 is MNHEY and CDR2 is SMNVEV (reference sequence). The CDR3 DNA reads TGTGCCAGCAGTTTGCGGGACAGAGCTCGGGAGCTGTTTTTT. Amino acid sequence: CASSLRDRARELFF.

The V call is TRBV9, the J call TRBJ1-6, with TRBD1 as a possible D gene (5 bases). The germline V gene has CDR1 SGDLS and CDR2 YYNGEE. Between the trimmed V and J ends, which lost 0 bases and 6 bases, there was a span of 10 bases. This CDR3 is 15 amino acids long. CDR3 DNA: TGTGCCAGCAGCGTAGAAGGGGCGCGTAATTCACCCCTCCACTTT. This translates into CASSVEGARNSPLHF.

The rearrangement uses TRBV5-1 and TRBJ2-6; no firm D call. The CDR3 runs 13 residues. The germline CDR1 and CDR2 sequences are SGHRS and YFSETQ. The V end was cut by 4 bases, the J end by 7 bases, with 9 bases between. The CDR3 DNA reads TGCGCCAGCAGCACGGAAGGCGCCAACGTCCTGACTTTC. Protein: CASSTEGANVLTF.

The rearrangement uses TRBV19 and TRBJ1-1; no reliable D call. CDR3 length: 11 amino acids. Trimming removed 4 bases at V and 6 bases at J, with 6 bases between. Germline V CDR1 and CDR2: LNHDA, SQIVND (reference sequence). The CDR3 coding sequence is TGTGCCAGTAGTAATTGGGCTGAAGCTTTCTTT. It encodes CASSNWAEAFF.

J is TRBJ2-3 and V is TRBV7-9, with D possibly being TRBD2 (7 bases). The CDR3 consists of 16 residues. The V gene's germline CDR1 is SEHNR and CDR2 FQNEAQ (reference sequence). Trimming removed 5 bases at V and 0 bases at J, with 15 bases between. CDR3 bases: TGTGCCAGCAGCCCCTGGGGGGGCGGCAGCACAGATACGCAGTATTTT. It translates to CASSPWGGGSTDTQYF.

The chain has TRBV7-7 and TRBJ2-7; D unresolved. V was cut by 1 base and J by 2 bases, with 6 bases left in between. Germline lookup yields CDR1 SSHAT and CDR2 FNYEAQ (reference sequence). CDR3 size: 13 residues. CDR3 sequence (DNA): TGTGCCAGCAGCTTAGACCTCACCTACGAGCAGTACTTC. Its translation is CASSLDLTYEQYF.